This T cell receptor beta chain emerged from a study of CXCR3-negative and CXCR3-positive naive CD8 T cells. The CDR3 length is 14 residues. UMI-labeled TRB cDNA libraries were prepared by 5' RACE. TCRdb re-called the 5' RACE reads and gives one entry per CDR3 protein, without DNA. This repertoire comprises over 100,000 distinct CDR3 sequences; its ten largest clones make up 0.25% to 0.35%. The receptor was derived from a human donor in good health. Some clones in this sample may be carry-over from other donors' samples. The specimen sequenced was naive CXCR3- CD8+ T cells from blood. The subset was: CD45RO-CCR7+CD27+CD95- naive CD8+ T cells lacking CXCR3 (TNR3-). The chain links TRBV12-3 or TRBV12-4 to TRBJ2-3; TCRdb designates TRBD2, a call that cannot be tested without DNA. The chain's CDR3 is CASSPGLRRDTQYF.